One TCR beta chain is described in this entry. Its antigen is currently unknown. Donors comprised only Caucasian adults living in Nashville, Tennessee. The germline CDR1 and CDR2 sequences are SGHVS and FNYEAQ. The CDR3 is 13 residues long. V lost 5 bases and J 5 bases, leaving 13 bases between the germline ends. The source of the sample is a study of shared clonotypes between healthy human individuals. Study-level information: Every donor yielded three CD4 naive, three CD4 memory, two CD8 naive and one CD8 memory plate.

Data came from immunoSEQ multiplex PCR; TCRdb stores just in-frame clones and leaves some out. The profile shows 2 million to 2.5 million clones, more than 85% of them singletons. Study-wide findings and caveats: Sequencing depth was predicted to influence how clonotypes are shared among donors. Shared across several donors were roughly 4.8% of the naive CD4 clonotypes.

This TCR came from a man aged 18 to 29 in good health. Some clones in this sample may be carry-over from other donors' samples. This rearrangement joins TRBV7-6 to TRBJ2-7; perhaps D is TRBD1 or TRBD2 (6 bases each). Sequencing was done on a sample of naive CD4+ T cells from PBMCs. Subset defined: CD45RA+ positively selected. The CDR3 DNA reads TGTGCCAGCAGCCGACGGGGGCTGGACGAGCAGTACTTC. As protein: CASSRRGLDEQYF.